The 26 T cell receptor beta chains below were found in one sample sequenced in a study of T cells in Graves' hyperthyroidism and ophthalmopathy. Amplified regions were TCR beta CDR3 sequences from RNA transcripts. A set of HTBI primers served as the primers for a first-round RT-PCR of the TCR CDR3. TCRdb itself ran the multiplex PCR reads through MiXCR, one entry per CDR3 protein. The repertoire has about 400,000 distinct CDR3 sequences, 15% of them found once; the top ten carry approximately 32%. The source material was blood. These receptors came from a woman between 25 and 40 years old with Graves' hyperthyroidism.

This clonotype was seen ten or more times. The V and J genes are TRBV27 and TRBJ2-3; 10 bases fit TRBD2. The CDR3 is made up of 16 amino acids. V shed 5 bases and J 6 bases; nucleotides not matched to a gene: 11. Germline assignment: CDR1 MNHEY and CDR2 SMNVEV (reference sequence). CDR3 nucleotides: TGTGCCAGCAGTCCGAGGACTAGCGGAGCGGGGGATACGCAGTATTTT. Translation: CASSPRTSGAGDTQYF.

There are many counts of this clonotype. The chain uses TRBV6-1 and TRBJ2-5, with D possibly being TRBD1 or TRBD2 (5 bases each). V shed 5 bases and J shed 2 bases, with 21 bases lying between them. The CDR3 runs 17 residues. CDR1 is MNHNS and CDR2 is SASEGT in the germline V gene. As DNA, the CDR3 is TGTGCCAGCAGTTCCCCGACTTCCGGGACGTCTCAAGAGACCCAGTACTTC. This encodes CASSSPTSGTSQETQYF.

The chain carries TRBV9 and TRBJ2-2; D gene unclear. The V end was cut by 4 bases, the J end by 6 bases, with 10 bases between. CDR3 length: 13 amino acids. CDR1 is SGDLS, CDR2 YYNGEE, per germline. The CDR3 coding sequence is TGTGCCAGCAGCCCTCGCATGGCCGGGGAGCTGTTTTTT. Protein: CASSPRMAGELFF.

This chain links TRBV6-1 with TRBJ2-3; no definite D call. V was clipped by 8 bases and J by 1 base, with 10 bases between them. This CDR3 contains 13 residues. Germline V gene data show CDR1 as MNHNS and CDR2 as SASEGT. CDR3 protein: CASLTPGTDTQYF. CDR3 in DNA: TGTGCCAGCCTGACGCCGGGCACAGATACGCAGTATTTT.

This clonotype came up a few times. The rearrangement links TRBV27 to TRBJ2-3; 9 bases agree with TRBD2. The CDR3 spans 14 residues. CDR1 and CDR2 from the germline V gene are MNHEY and SMNVEV (reference sequence). J was trimmed by 3 bases and V by 5 bases; bases with no gene match: 3. The CDR3 nucleotides are TGTGCCAGCAGTATGGGACTAGCAACAGATACGCAGTATTTT. It codes for CASSMGLATDTQYF.

This clonotype was detected many times. The chain links TRBV20-1 to TRBJ2-3; 8 nucleotides match TRBD2. Trimming took 6 bases from V and 0 from J; bases not matched to a gene: 5. CDR1 DFQATT and CDR2 SNEGSKA come from the germline V gene (reference sequence). The CDR3 runs to 14 residues. The CDR3 sequence: CSAKAGGSTDTQYF. Written as DNA, the CDR3 is TGCAGTGCCAAGGCGGGAGGAAGCACAGATACGCAGTATTTT.

The rearrangement links TRBV5-1 to TRBJ1-4, with D perhaps TRBD1 (6 bases). There are 14 residues in the CDR3. The germline V gene encodes CDR1 SGHRS and CDR2 YFSETQ. The germline V and J ends were trimmed by 4 bases and 6 bases, with 13 bases remaining between them. CDR3 protein: CASSIGQWDEKLFF. CDR3 coding DNA: TGCGCCAGCAGCATCGGACAGTGGGATGAAAAACTGTTTTTT.

There are a few counts of this clonotype. V and J are TRBV12-3 or TRBV12-4 and TRBJ2-3; possibly TRBD1 for D (5 bases). The CDR3 loop spans 14 amino acids. Trimming took 3 bases from V and 3 from J, leaving 10 bases between them. CDR3 coding DNA: TGTGCCAGCAGTTTCAGGGAAGGAACAGATACGCAGTATTTT. Encoded protein: CASSFREGTDTQYF.

This clonotype was observed once. The V call is TRBV20-1, the J call TRBJ1-2, with 9 bases fitting TRBD1. CDR3 length: 14 amino acids. After removal of 0 bases from V and 4 bases from J, the junction contained 3 bases not matched to a gene. Germline values: CDR1 DFQATT, CDR2 SNEGSKA (reference sequence). The CDR3 protein is CSAREGQGSYGYTF. CDR3 sequence (DNA): TGCAGTGCTAGAGAGGGACAGGGAAGCTATGGCTACACCTTC.

This chain connects TRBV12-3 or TRBV12-4 to TRBJ1-1; D gene uncertain. The ends were cut back, 4 bases at V and 3 bases at J, with 9 bases in the middle. This CDR3 has 13 amino acids. The CDR3 spells CASSYLGDTEAFF. The CDR3 bases are TGTGCCAGCAGTTATCTCGGGGACACTGAAGCTTTCTTT.

This clonotype has ten or more counts. The chain joins TRBV7-2 to TRBJ1-3; D is unresolved. Germline CDR1 reads SGHTA; CDR2 reads FQGNSA. The germline V and J ends were trimmed by 4 bases and 0 bases, with 19 bases remaining between them. The CDR3 extends over 18 amino acids. The CDR3 sequence: CASSWKIWGGRSGNTIYF. The CDR3 DNA is TGTGCCAGCAGCTGGAAAATTTGGGGTGGCCGCTCTGGAAACACCATATATTTT.

This clonotype was detected many times. The gene calls are TRBV12-3 or TRBV12-4 and TRBJ2-5; D may be TRBD1 (6 bases). Trimming took 5 bases from V and 1 from J, leaving 11 bases between them. The CDR3 spans 14 residues. The DNA for the CDR3 is TGTGCCAGCAGTCGTTCAGGGGCCCAAGAGACCCAGTACTTC. Its translation: CASSRSGAQETQYF.

The chain has TRBV7-3 and TRBJ2-1, with D possibly being TRBD2 (6 bases). V was trimmed by 0 bases and J by 2 bases, leaving 11 bases between them. The CDR3 length is 16 residues. Germline V CDR1 and CDR2: SGHTA, FQGTGA. DNA of the CDR3: TGTGCCAGCAGCTTAACCGGCGGGGCCCCCTACAATGAGCAGTTCTTC. Its protein is CASSLTGGAPYNEQFF.

This chain links TRBV20-1 with TRBJ2-4; 9 bases match TRBD1. Germline CDR1 and CDR2: DFQATT and SNEGSKA (reference sequence). The CDR3 has 15 residues. Trimming at V came to 3 bases and at J to 9 bases, leaving 12 bases not matched to a gene. The DNA for the CDR3 is TGCAGTGCTAGCCCCAAGGGACAGGGACGACGCATTCAGTACTTC. Its translation: CSASPKGQGRRIQYF.

The chain employs TRBV3-1 and TRBJ2-1; TRBD2 might be the D (5 bases). The CDR3 loop spans 13 amino acids. Trimming took off 5 bases at V and 8 bases at J, with 13 bases between the two ends. Germline V gene data show CDR1 as LGHDT and CDR2 as YNNKEL (reference sequence). In DNA form, the CDR3 reads TGTGCCAGCAGCTTACTAGGACCTCATGAGCAGTTCTTC. Translated, it gives CASSLLGPHEQFF.

This chain connects TRBV29-1 to TRBJ2-3; tentatively, D is TRBD1 or TRBD2 (6 bases each). The CDR3 extends over 14 amino acids. Germline assignment: CDR1 SQVTM and CDR2 ANQGSEA. V dropped 4 bases and J dropped 5 bases, with 16 bases sitting between them. CDR3 sequence reads: CSVAVTGGLDTQYF. In DNA, the CDR3 is TGCAGCGTTGCGGTAACTGGGGGGCTAGATACGCAGTATTTT.

The table lists this clonotype with many counts. The chain combines TRBV6-1 with TRBJ2-5; 8 nucleotides align to TRBD2. J lost 5 bases, V lost 3 bases, and 11 bases had no gene match. Germline values: CDR1 MNHNS, CDR2 SASEGT. The CDR3 extends over 16 amino acids. CDR3 sequence reads: CASSDATAGEGETQYF. The CDR3 bases are TGTGCCAGCAGTGACGCGACAGCGGGAGAGGGCGAGACCCAGTACTTC.

This clonotype was recorded at least ten times. V and J are TRBV28 and TRBJ2-3; TRBD1 or TRBD2 may be the D gene (6 bases each). V lost 4 bases, J lost 2 bases, and 19 bases lay in between. CDR1 and CDR2 (germline): MDHEN, SYDVKM. This CDR3 region has 17 residues. The CDR3 region is CASSSGEGRGPTDTQYF. For the CDR3, the DNA is TGTGCCAGCAGTTCGGGAGAGGGCAGGGGACCCACAGATACGCAGTATTTT.

The J gene is TRBJ2-1, the V gene TRBV6-1; D unclear. Trimming removed 3 bases from V and 3 bases from J, with 9 bases in between. From germline, CDR1 is MNHNS and CDR2 SASEGT. This CDR3 has 14 amino acids. This CDR3 is CASSDVRDYNEQFF. CDR3 sequence (DNA): TGTGCCAGCAGTGATGTCAGAGACTACAATGAGCAGTTCTTC.

This clonotype has more than one count but fewer than ten. The rearrangement joins TRBV20-1 to TRBJ2-1; 8 bases are shared with TRBD1. The germline V gene has CDR1 DFQATT and CDR2 SNEGSKA (reference sequence). This CDR3 comprises 13 residues. The V gene end was trimmed by 6 bases and the J gene end by 7 bases; junction bases not matched to a gene: 8. CDR3 sequence reads: CSAPQGARNEQFF. As DNA, the CDR3 is TGCAGTGCCCCGCAGGGGGCGCGGAATGAGCAGTTCTTC.

This clonotype was recorded many times. DNA for the CDR3: TGTGCCAGCAGCCAAGCCAATGAGCAGTTCTTC. This sequence encodes CASSQANEQFF. The chain is built from TRBV3-1 and TRBJ2-1, with D uncertain. The CDR3 has 11 amino acids. Trimming took off 1 base at V and 6 bases at J, with 1 base between the two ends. Germline CDR1 is LGHDT and CDR2 is YNNKEL (reference sequence).

In this sample, this clonotype turned up many times. V is TRBV15 and J is TRBJ2-7, with 10 bases fitting TRBD2. Germline lookup yields CDR1 LNHNV and CDR2 YYDKDF (reference sequence). The CDR3 contains 15 residues. V dropped 6 bases and J dropped 3; count of bases not matched to a gene: 8. The CDR3 nucleotides are TGTGCCACCAGTAAGCCTAGCGGGAGCAACTACGAGCAGTACTTC. The encoded protein is CATSKPSGSNYEQYF.

This clonotype was recorded many times. The chain employs TRBV3-1 and TRBJ2-5; D possibly matches TRBD1 or TRBD2 (5 bases each). The germline gives CDR1 LGHDT, CDR2 YNNKEL (reference sequence). Trimming pared 1 base from V and 4 bases from J, leaving 13 bases between. The CDR3 extends over 15 amino acids. The CDR3 loop reads CASSQVVGASETQYF. As DNA, the CDR3 is TGTGCCAGCAGCCAAGTGGTCGGGGCCTCAGAGACCCAGTACTTC.

This clonotype was observed many times. This chain joins TRBV27 and TRBJ2-7; 7 bases line up with TRBD2. This CDR3 spans 15 amino acids. Germline V gene lookup returns CDR1 MNHEY and CDR2 SMNVEV (reference sequence). Unmatched junction bases numbered 8, after V lost 3 bases and J lost 3 bases. CDR3 sequence: CASSLGTTRFYEQYF. As DNA, the CDR3 is TGTGCCAGCAGTTTGGGGACTACCCGATTCTACGAGCAGTACTTC.

This clonotype was seen only a few times. V usage is TRBV6-1 and J usage is TRBJ2-4, with D unresolved. V was pared by 7 bases and J by 5 bases, with 12 bases between. CDR1 MNHNS and CDR2 SASEGT come from the germline V gene. The CDR3 is 13 amino acids. The CDR3 spells CASTPNGQNIQYF. In DNA form, the CDR3 reads TGTGCCAGCACCCCGAATGGGCAAAACATTCAGTACTTC.

This clonotype came up many times. The rearrangement uses TRBV9 and TRBJ1-3; perhaps TRBD1 as D (6 bases). In germline, CDR1 is SGDLS, CDR2 YYNGEE. V was cut by 3 bases and J by 0 bases, with 16 bases left in between. This CDR3 spans 17 amino acids. The CDR3 DNA follows: TGTGCCAGCAGCGCAGGGGAACGGGCTAGCTCTGGAAACACCATATATTTT. This translates into CASSAGERASSGNTIYF.